A single T cell receptor beta chain is shown here with its context. The record originates from a study of control samples from healthy donors and cancer patients. Sequencing was performed with immunoSEQ multiplex PCR; in TCRdb, only in-frame clones are kept and a portion is missing. The sample shows around 78,000 clones, over 90% of them seen only once. V was clipped by 3 bases and J by 0 bases, with 10 bases between them. The CDR3 consists of 14 residues. Germline loops: CDR1 SGHDT, CDR2 YYEEEE. The sample was blood. This TCR was sampled from a woman aged 18-29 years in good health. The rearrangement links TRBV5-6 to TRBJ2-7; D unresolved. The CDR3 reads CASSSDGYSYEQYF. The CDR3 DNA follows: TGTGCCAGCAGCTCGGACGGTTACTCCTACGAGCAGTACTTC.